A selection of T cell receptor beta chains follows, all from one sample in a study of Graves' ophthalmopathy and Graves' hyperthyroidism. One entry per CDR3 protein results from TCRdb running MiXCR on the multiplex PCR reads. The sample has roughly 480,000 distinct CDR3 sequences; about an eighth are singletons. Sequenced input: blood. Every receptor here comes from a woman aged 25 to 45 with Graves' ophthalmopathy. CDR3s include the opening cysteine and the closing phenylalanine or tryptophan. Each record gives: CDR3 protein, CDR3 DNA, V gene, J gene, D gene, clone size. The D gene is left open where the match is weak. Expanded clones are given a class, and other clones once, few, many or no size at all.

CASTLEGVAFF,TGTGCCAGCACCCTGGAGGGCGTAGCTTTCTTT,TRBV27,TRBJ1-1,NA,many
CASSSRTGGGWTQYF,TGTGCCAGCAGTTCCCGGACAGGGGGGGGATGGACCCAGTACTTC,TRBV12-3/TRBV12-4,TRBJ2-5,TRBD1,many
CASSLGADYYGYTF,TGCGCCAGCAGCTTGGGGGCGGATTACTATGGCTACACCTTC,TRBV5-1,TRBJ1-2,NA,many
CASSDGGGNQPQHF,TGTGCCAGCAGTGACGGCGGTGGCAATCAGCCCCAGCATTTT,TRBV6-1,TRBJ1-5,NA,many
CASSFGAGVNQPQHF,TGTGCCAGCAGCTTTGGGGCAGGGGTGAATCAGCCCCAGCATTTT,TRBV7-2,TRBJ1-5,NA,NA
CATQRVGGNTEAFF,TGTGCCACCCAACGGGTGGGGGGAAACACTGAAGCTTTCTTT,TRBV6-1,TRBJ1-1,NA,NA
CASTTSGGTEAFF,TGTGCCAGCACGACGTCCGGTGGGACTGAAGCTTTCTTT,TRBV19,TRBJ1-1,NA,few
CATSRVTGGNQPQHF,TGTGCCACCAGCAGAGTTACGGGTGGCAATCAGCCCCAGCATTTT,TRBV15,TRBJ1-5,NA,NA
CSASVQDHSDQPQHF,TGCAGTGCTAGTGTCCAGGACCATAGCGATCAGCCCCAGCATTTT,TRBV20-1,TRBJ1-5,NA,many
CASSFSGGAGEQYF,TGTGCCAGCAGCTTTAGCGGGGGGGCCGGGGAGCAGTACTTC,TRBV7-3,TRBJ2-7,TRBD2,many
CASGLHAYEQYF,TGCGCCAGCGGCCTCCACGCCTACGAGCAGTACTTC,TRBV5-1,TRBJ2-7,NA,many
CASKDDGTEGYTF,TGTGCCAGCAAGGATGACGGCACGGAGGGCTACACCTTC,TRBV2,TRBJ1-2,NA,many
CSARPFYEQYF,TGCAGTGCTAGACCTTTCTACGAGCAGTACTTC,TRBV20-1,TRBJ2-7,NA,many
CASSSTARGNTEAFF,TGTGCCAGCAGTTCGACAGCAAGGGGAAACACTGAAGCTTTCTTT,TRBV28,TRBJ1-1,NA,NA
CSARKGGTEAFF,TGCAGTGCTAGGAAGGGAGGCACTGAAGCTTTCTTT,TRBV20-1,TRBJ1-1,NA,NA
CASSPSGGFMNTEAFF,TGTGCCAGCAGCCCATCCGGGGGATTCATGAACACTGAAGCTTTCTTT,TRBV12-3/TRBV12-4,TRBJ1-1,NA,few
CSAPGQVYEQYF,TGCAGTGCCCCCGGACAGGTCTACGAGCAGTACTTC,TRBV20-1,TRBJ2-7,TRBD1,many
CSAIWLAVSYEQYF,TGCAGTGCTATCTGGCTAGCGGTAAGCTACGAGCAGTACTTC,TRBV20-1,TRBJ2-7,TRBD2,many
CASSLAPGLGTGETQYF,TGTGCCAGCAGTTTAGCCCCGGGACTAGGAACGGGAGAGACCCAGTACTTC,TRBV28,TRBJ2-5,TRBD2,many
CSSRSNLDEQFF,TGCAGCTCCCGGTCTAATTTGGATGAGCAGTTCTTC,TRBV29-1,TRBJ2-1,NA,few
CASSGTRQHF,TGTGCCAGCAGTGGAACTCGCCAGCATTTT,TRBV2,TRBJ1-5,NA,many
CASSLLSRGFTEAFF,TGTGCCAGCAGTTTATTAAGTAGGGGGTTTACTGAAGCTTTCTTT,TRBV28,TRBJ1-1,NA,NA
CATGAEDQPQHF,TGTGCAACAGGGGCGGAAGATCAGCCCCAGCATTTT,TRBV30,TRBJ1-5,TRBD1,many
CASSSPRTGIYEQYF,TGTGCCAGCAGTTCCCCGAGGACAGGGATCTACGAGCAGTACTTC,TRBV28,TRBJ2-7,TRBD1,NA
CASINTNKNTEAFF,TGTGCCAGCATTAACACGAACAAGAACACTGAAGCTTTCTTT,TRBV6-5,TRBJ1-1,NA,many
CASRLGTSYNSPLHF,TGTGCCAGCCGCCTGGGGACATCCTATAATTCACCCCTCCACTTT,TRBV27,TRBJ1-6,NA,many
CASRLTGNHQPQHF,TGTGCCAGCAGACTTACAGGGAACCATCAGCCCCAGCATTTT,TRBV6-1,TRBJ1-5,NA,NA
CASSFRTGRTSETQYF,TGTGCCAGTAGTTTCCGGACAGGGAGAACCTCGGAGACCCAGTACTTC,TRBV19,TRBJ2-5,TRBD1,NA
CSAEDSALGSYEQYF,TGCAGTGCTGAGGACAGTGCGTTAGGCTCCTACGAGCAGTACTTC,TRBV20-1,TRBJ2-7,NA,many
CASSEKKSGLGYGYTF,TGTGCCAGCAGTGAAAAAAAGAGTGGCCTAGGGTATGGCTACACCTTC,TRBV2,TRBJ1-2,NA,many